This T cell receptor beta chain was captured in a study of blood T cells in healthy people across ages. For the second PCR, which ran for about 7 to 11 cycles, a sample-barcoded 5' primer and a J-beta primer mix were used. TCRdb passed the 5' RACE reads through MiXCR, listing each CDR3 protein once. The sample shows around 1.5 million distinct CDR3 sequences, 34% of them seen only once. Study results and caveats: There were more naive CD4+ cells and higher diversity in long-lived donors than in aged donors.

About 10 milliliters of peripheral blood were drawn from each donor. Extraction yielded at least 6 micrograms of total RNA per sample. For this clonotype: What it binds is unknown. Its ends do not fully match the called genes, so a read error is possible.

The CDR3 contains 15 residues. Germline V gene sequence: CDR1 SEHNR, CDR2 FQNEAQ (reference sequence). The sequence was obtained from a woman between 25 and 40 years old in good health. The rearrangement links TRBV7-9 to TRBJ2-5; 8 nucleotides match TRBD1. Sequencing was done on a sample of blood. As DNA, the CDR3 is TGTGTCAGCAGCCCAGGGGGCGTCGGCCAAGAGACCCAGTACTTC. Residues: CVSSPGGVGQETQYF.